This T cell receptor (beta chain) was identified during a study of long-term antiretroviral therapy in people with HIV. Each participant with HIV received care in the United States. Run at survey level, the immunoSEQ assay was version v3.0. Profiling relied on immunoSEQ multiplex PCR, and the TCRdb table lists in-frame clones only, not all of them. The sample contains some 11,000 clones, 83% of which appear only once. This sequence was found in a middle-aged man with HIV. Here the sequenced sample was unsorted PBMCs, taken 3.4 years after starting antiretroviral therapy.

The CDR3 region has the DNA TGTGCCAGCTCACCCAAAGGGACTAGCGGGACTTACAATGAGCAGTTCTTC. Translation: CASSPKGTSGTYNEQFF. The genes are TRBV18 and TRBJ2-1, with 13 positions matching TRBD2. The germline CDR1 and CDR2 sequences are KGHSH and LQKENI. The CDR3 is 17 residues long. The ends lost 3 bases at V and 4 bases at J; junction bases unmatched: 6.